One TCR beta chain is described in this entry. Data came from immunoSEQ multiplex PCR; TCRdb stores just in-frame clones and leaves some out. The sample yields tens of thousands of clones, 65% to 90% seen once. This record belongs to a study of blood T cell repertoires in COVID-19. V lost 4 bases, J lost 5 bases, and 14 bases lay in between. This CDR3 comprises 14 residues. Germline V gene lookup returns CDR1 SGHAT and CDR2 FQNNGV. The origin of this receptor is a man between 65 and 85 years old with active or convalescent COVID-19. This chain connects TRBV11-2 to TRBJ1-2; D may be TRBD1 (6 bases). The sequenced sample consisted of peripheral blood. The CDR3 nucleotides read TGTGCCAGCAGCTCCTTTAAAGGGGGATATGGCTACACCTTC. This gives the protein CASSSFKGGYGYTF. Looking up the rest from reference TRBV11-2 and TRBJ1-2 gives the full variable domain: EAGVAQSPRYKIIEKRQSVAFWCNPISGHATLYWYQQILGQGPKLLIQFQNNGVVDDSQLPKDRFSAERLKGVDSTLKIQPAKLEDSAVYLCASSSFKGGYGYTFGSGTRLTVV.